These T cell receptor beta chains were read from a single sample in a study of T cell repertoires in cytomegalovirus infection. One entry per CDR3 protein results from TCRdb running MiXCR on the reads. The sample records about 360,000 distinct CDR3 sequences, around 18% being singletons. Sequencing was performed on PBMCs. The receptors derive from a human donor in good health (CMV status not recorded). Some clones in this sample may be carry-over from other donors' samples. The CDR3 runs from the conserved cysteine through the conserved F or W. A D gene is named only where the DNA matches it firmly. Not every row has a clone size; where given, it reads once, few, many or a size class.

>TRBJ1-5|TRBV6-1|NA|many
TGTGCCAGCAGTGCCAGGGACTGGCTCAATCAGCCCCAGCATTTT
CASSARDWLNQPQHF
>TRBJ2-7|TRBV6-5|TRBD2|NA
TGTGCCAGCGGTCGGGGGGGTAACGGCGAGCAGTACTTC
CASGRGGNGEQYF
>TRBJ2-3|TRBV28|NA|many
TGTGCCAGCAGCACGATAGCAACGGAGGCAGATACGCAGTATTTT
CASSTIATEADTQYF
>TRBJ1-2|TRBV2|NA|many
TGTGCCAGCAGGAGGGACGGAGCTGCTAACTATGGCTACACCTTC
CASRRDGAANYGYTF
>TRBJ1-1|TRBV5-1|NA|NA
TGCGCCAGCAGCTTCCAGGCCAGCGGGACTGAAGCTTTCTTT
CASSFQASGTEAFF
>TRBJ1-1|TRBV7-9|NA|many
TGTGCCAGCAGGCCCGACCGAAACACTGAAGCTTTCTTT
CASRPDRNTEAFF
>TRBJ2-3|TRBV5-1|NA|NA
TGCGCCAGCAGCAAGACTAGCACAGGGGATACGCAGTATTTT
CASSKTSTGDTQYF
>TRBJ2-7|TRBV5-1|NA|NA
TGCGCCAGCTCAGAGAGCCCTCGGCAGACCTACGAGCAGTACTTC
CASSESPRQTYEQYF
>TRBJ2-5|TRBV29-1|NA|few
TGCAGCGTTGAATTCGATTACCAAGAGACCCAGTACTTC
CSVEFDYQETQYF
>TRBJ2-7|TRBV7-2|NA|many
TGTGCCAGCAGCACCCGGGACTCTAGCCGCGAGCAGTACTTC
CASSTRDSSREQYF
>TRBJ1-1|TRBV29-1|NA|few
TGCAGCGTTGGGAAGGGGATCGGCACTGAAGCTTTCTTT
CSVGKGIGTEAFF
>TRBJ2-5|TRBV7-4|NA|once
TGTGCCAGCAGCACCACCAACGGCGGACAGCAAGAGACCCAGTACTTC
CASSTTNGGQQETQYF
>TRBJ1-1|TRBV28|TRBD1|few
TGTGCCAGCAGTACGACGGGACAGACAATGAACACTGAAGCTTTCTTT
CASSTTGQTMNTEAFF
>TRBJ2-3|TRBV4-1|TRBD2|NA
TGCGCCAGCAGTCCTGGGACTAATCCCTTCAGCACAGATACGCAGTATTTT
CASSPGTNPFSTDTQYF
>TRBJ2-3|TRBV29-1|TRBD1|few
TGCAGCGTAGGGGACAGGGGGTCGGGAGATACGCAGTATTTT
CSVGDRGSGDTQYF
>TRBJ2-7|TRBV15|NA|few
TGTGCCACCAGCACAAGCGGAGAGCAGTACTTC
CATSTSGEQYF
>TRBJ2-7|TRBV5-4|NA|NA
TGTGCCAGCAGCTTATCGGTGGCTAGCGACTACGAGCAGTACTTC
CASSLSVASDYEQYF
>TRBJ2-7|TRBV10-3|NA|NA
TGTGCCGGACTGACTCGTGTTGGGTACGAGCAGTACTTC
CAGLTRVGYEQYF
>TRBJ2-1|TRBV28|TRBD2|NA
TGTGCCAGCAGTCCCCTAGCGGCAAACTACAATGAGCAGTTCTTC
CASSPLAANYNEQFF
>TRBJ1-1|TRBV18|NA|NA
TGTGCCAGCTCACCAGGGCCCTGGGAGAACACTGAAGCTTTCTTT
CASSPGPWENTEAFF
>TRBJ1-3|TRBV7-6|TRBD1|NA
TGTGCCAGCAGCTGGGGGACCGGACAGGCTGGAAACACCATATATTTT
CASSWGTGQAGNTIYF
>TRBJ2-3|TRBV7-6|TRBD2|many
TGTGCCAGCAGCAACCTAGCGGGGGGGGGCACAGATACGCAGTATTTT
CASSNLAGGGTDTQYF
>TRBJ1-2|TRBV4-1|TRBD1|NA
TGCGCCAGCAGCCAAGATGGGACAGGAGGCTATGGCTACACCTTC
CASSQDGTGGYGYTF
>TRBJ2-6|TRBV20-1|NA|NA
TGCAGTGCTATACAACCCGGGGCACCGCCGGCCAACGTCCTGACTTTC
CSAIQPGAPPANVLTF
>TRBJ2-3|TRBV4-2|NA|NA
TGTGCCAGCAGCCAAGATCAGAGAGGAGGGGCAGATACGCAGTATTTT
CASSQDQRGGADTQYF
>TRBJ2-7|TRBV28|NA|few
TGTGCCAGCAGTTGGCTTTACGAGCAGTACTTC
CASSWLYEQYF
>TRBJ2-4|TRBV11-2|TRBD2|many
TGTGCCACCAGCGGGAGAGACATTCAGTACTTC
CATSGRDIQYF
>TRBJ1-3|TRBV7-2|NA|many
TGTGCCAGCAGCTTAGGGTCCCCCGGAAACACCATATATTTT
CASSLGSPGNTIYF
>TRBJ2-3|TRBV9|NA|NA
TGTGCCAGCAGCGTAATAACGGCAGATACGCAGTATTTT
CASSVITADTQYF
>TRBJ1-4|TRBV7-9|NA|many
TGTGCCAGCAGCGGCGGGGGGCAGAATGAAAAACTGTTTTTT
CASSGGGQNEKLFF
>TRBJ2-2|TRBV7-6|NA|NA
TGTGCCAGCAGCTTAGTTCGGCTAAGGGGCCGGGCCGGGGAGCTGTTTTTT
CASSLVRLRGRAGELFF
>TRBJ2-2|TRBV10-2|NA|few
TGCGCCACCGCCGGGGCGAACACCGGGGAGCTGTTTTTT
CATAGANTGELFF
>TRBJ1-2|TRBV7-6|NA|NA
TGTGCCAGCAGCTTCCCTGATGGTCAGCAAGGCTACACCTTC
CASSFPDGQQGYTF
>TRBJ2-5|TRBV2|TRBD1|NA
TGTGCCAGCAAGGACAGGGGGGAGCAAGAGACCCAGTACTTC
CASKDRGEQETQYF
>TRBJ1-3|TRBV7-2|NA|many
TGTGCCAGCAGCTTTATGGCTGGAAACACCATATATTTT
CASSFMAGNTIYF
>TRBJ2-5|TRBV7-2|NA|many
TGTGCCAGCAATCGGAGGTGGGAGGGGGGAAAGGAGACCCAGTACTTC
CASNRRWEGGKETQYF
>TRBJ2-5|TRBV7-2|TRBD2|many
TGTGCCAGCAGCCGCACTAGCGGGGGGACCCAAGAGACCCAGTACTTC
CASSRTSGGTQETQYF
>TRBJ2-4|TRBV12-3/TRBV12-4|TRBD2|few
TGTGCCAGCAGTCCCTACGGGAGGTTAGGCAAAAACATTCAGTACTTC
CASSPYGRLGKNIQYF
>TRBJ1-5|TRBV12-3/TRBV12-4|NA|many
TGTGCCAGCAGTTTTAGGGGAGGAAGCAATCAGCCCCAGCATTTT
CASSFRGGSNQPQHF
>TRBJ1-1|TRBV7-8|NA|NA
TGTGCCAGCAGCTTAGCGTCAGGGTGGGAAACTGAAGCTTTCTTT
CASSLASGWETEAFF
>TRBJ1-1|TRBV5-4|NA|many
TGTGCCAGCAGCATAGACAGACAGTCTTTCTTT
CASSIDRQSFF
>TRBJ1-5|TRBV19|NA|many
TGTGCCAGTAGTGCAGCTTTCCGGCAGCCCCAGCATTTT
CASSAAFRQPQHF
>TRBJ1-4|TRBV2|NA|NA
TGTGCCAGCAAAGGGTTTTCCGAAAAACTGTTTTTT
CASKGFSEKLFF
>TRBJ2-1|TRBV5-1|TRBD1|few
TGCGCCAGCAGCATTGGACAGGGAGGTCTGGATGAGCAGTTCTTC
CASSIGQGGLDEQFF
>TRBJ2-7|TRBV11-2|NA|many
TGTGCCAGCAGCCCTTCGGCCGGCGAGCAGTACTTC
CASSPSAGEQYF
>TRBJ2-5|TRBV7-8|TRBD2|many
TGTGCCAGCAGCTTAGGGACTAGCGGGGCCCAAGAGACCCAGTACTTC
CASSLGTSGAQETQYF
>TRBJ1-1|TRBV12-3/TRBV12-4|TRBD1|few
TGTGCCAGCGGGCAGGGGGTGGACACTGAAGCTTTCTTT
CASGQGVDTEAFF
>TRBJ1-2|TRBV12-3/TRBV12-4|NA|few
TGTGCCAGCAGTCGGGACCCTAGTGGTGGCTACACCTTC
CASSRDPSGGYTF